These 21 T cell receptor beta chains were all obtained from the same sample, sequenced in a study of beta chain features in type 1 diabetes. Overall study results and limits: In all four CD4+ subsets, TCRB CDR3 length was significantly, moderately reduced in type 1 diabetes.

Their antigen targets remain unknown. As every portion of the isolated RNA was reverse transcribed, the sequencing read expressed TCRB transcripts. Sequencing was performed with immunoSEQ multiplex PCR; in TCRdb, only in-frame clones are kept and a portion is missing. This table holds more than 300,000 clones, around 9.6% found once. Sequenced: central memory CD4+ T cells from blood. Source of these receptors: a man aged 25-45 years with type 1 diabetes.

This clone showed up just a few times. The V call is TRBV7-2, the J call TRBJ2-7; 7 bases agree with TRBD2. Trimming took 7 bases from V and 2 from J; bases not matched to a gene: 17. The germline V gene encodes CDR1 SGHTA and CDR2 FQGNSA. CDR3 length equals 17 residues. DNA for the CDR3: TGTGCCAGCACCGTAGCGGGTTTAGGCAGGGCGGCCTACGAGCAGTACTTC. As protein: CASTVAGLGRAAYEQYF.

At least ten counts were recorded for this clone. The V and J genes are TRBV18 and TRBJ1-3; 8 bases fit TRBD1. After removal of 6 bases from V and 0 bases from J, the junction contained 16 bases not matched to a gene. The CDR3 is 19 residues long. Germline lookup yields CDR1 KGHSH and CDR2 LQKENI. The CDR3 nucleotides are TGTGCCAGCTCCCACGGGGGGACAGGACTTTCTATCTCTGGAAACACCATATATTTT. It translates to CASSHGGTGLSISGNTIYF. Combining the CDR3 with reference TRBV18 and TRBJ1-3 gives the whole variable domain NAGVMQNPRHLVRRRGQEARLRCSPMKGHSHVYWYRQLPEEGLKFMVYLQKENIIDESGMPKERFSAEFPKEGPSILRIQQVVRGDSAAYFCASSHGGTGLSISGNTIYFGEGSWLTVV.

This clone was counted a few times. This rearrangement joins TRBV27 to TRBJ2-3; tentatively, D is TRBD2 (5 bases). V was shortened by 6 bases and J by 3 bases, with 19 bases between the two germline ends. Germline CDR1 and CDR2: MNHEY and SMNVEV (reference sequence). The CDR3 runs 16 residues. In DNA, the CDR3 is TGTGCCAGCAGGCGCGCGGTCGCGGGTTTGACAGATACGCAGTATTTT. It encodes CASRRAVAGLTDTQYF.

The chain is built from TRBV6-1 and TRBJ2-1; TRBD1 aligns across 7 bases. This CDR3 has 15 amino acids. The trim removed 8 bases at V and 6 bases at J, leaving 13 bases unmatched. In germline, CDR1 is MNHNS, CDR2 SASEGT. This CDR3 reads CASFWDSTGFNEQFF. DNA for the CDR3: TGTGCCAGCTTTTGGGACAGTACGGGATTCAATGAGCAGTTCTTC.

The chain recombines TRBV30 with TRBJ2-5; D is uncertain. Germline V CDR1 and CDR2: GTSNPN, SVGIG (reference sequence). The CDR3 sequence is 13 residues long. V lost 7 bases and J 3 bases, leaving 15 bases between the germline ends. The CDR3 nucleotides are TGTGCCTCGTCCGCAGCCGTCGAAGAGACCCAGTACTTC. Translated: CASSAAVEETQYF.

Concerning this clone itself: A much larger clone differs by one base, so this may be a read error. This rearrangement joins TRBV6-5 to TRBJ2-7, with 8 nucleotides matching TRBD1. Germline assignment: CDR1 MNHEY and CDR2 SVGAGI. The CDR3 sequence is 14 residues long. Losses at the gene ends were 6 bases for V and 2 bases for J; bases not matched to a gene: 6. This CDR3 reads CASSPGTGPYEQYF. CDR3 nucleotide sequence: TGTGCCAGCAGCCCCGGGACAGGACCCTACGAGCAGTACTTC.

This clone turned up a few times. The rearrangement links TRBV9 to TRBJ2-1; TRBD2 matches at 15 bases. V lost 8 bases to trimming and J lost 0 bases; unmatched junction nucleotides: 9. Germline V gene lookup returns CDR1 SGDLS and CDR2 YYNGEE. The CDR3 spans 18 residues. CDR3 residues: CASGLAGGSLSSYNEQFF. The DNA for the CDR3 is TGTGCCAGTGGACTAGCGGGAGGGTCCCTGAGCTCCTACAATGAGCAGTTCTTC. Full variable domain (rest looked up from reference TRBV9 and TRBJ2-1): DSGVTQTPKHLITATGQRVTLRCSPRSGDLSVYWYQQSLDQGLQFLIQYYNGEERAKGNILERFSAQQFPDLHSELNLSSLELGDSALYFCASGLAGGSLSSYNEQFFGPGTRLTVL.

The chain carries TRBV28 and TRBJ1-4; the D is unclear. Trimming removed 8 bases at V and 2 bases at J, with 15 bases between. The CDR3 length is 15 residues. CDR1 and CDR2 (germline): MDHEN, SYDVKM. In DNA, the CDR3 is TGTGCCAGCCGCGGACTGGATGGGACTAATGAAAAACTGTTTTTT. This encodes CASRGLDGTNEKLFF.

In the case of this clone: A much larger clone differs by one base, so this may be a read error. The V and J genes are TRBV7-6 and TRBJ2-7, with no clear D. The V and J ends lost 3 bases and 0 bases respectively, with 3 bases between them. Germline loops: CDR1 SGHVS, CDR2 FNYEAQ. The CDR3 has 12 residues. CDR3 region: CASSFFSYEQYF. The CDR3, as DNA: TGTGCCAGCAGCTTCTTCTCCTACGAGCAGTACTTC.

This clone turned up a few times. This chain connects TRBV9 to TRBJ2-1; D unresolved. The CDR3 runs 13 residues. Per germline, CDR1 SGDLS and CDR2 YYNGEE. V lost 4 bases and J 4 bases, leaving 9 bases between the germline ends. The CDR3 protein is CASSPRTYNEQFF. CDR3 DNA: TGTGCCAGCAGCCCACGTACGTACAATGAGCAGTTCTTC.

This clone was recorded many times. CDR3 amino acids: CASSFRGGEQFF. Here the CDR3 DNA reads TGTGCCAGCAGCTTCAGGGGAGGCGAGCAGTTCTTC. The chain is built from TRBV11-3 and TRBJ2-1, with D perhaps being TRBD1 or TRBD2 (6 bases each). Trimming pared 3 bases from V and 10 bases from J, leaving 10 bases between. The CDR3 consists of 12 residues. Germline assignment: CDR1 SGHNT and CDR2 YENEEA. Looking up the rest from reference TRBV11-3 and TRBJ2-1 gives the full variable domain: EAGVVQSPRYKIIEKKQPVAFWCNPISGHNTLYWYLQNLGQGPELLIRYENEEAVDDSQLPKDRFSAERLKGVDSTLKIQPAELGDSAVYLCASSFRGGEQFFGPGTRLTVL.

The table lists this clone with a few counts. The V and J genes are TRBV11-1 and TRBJ1-2; a weak D match, TRBD1 (5 bases). CDR3 length: 11 amino acids. Germline values: CDR1 SGHAT, CDR2 FQDESV (reference sequence). The V end lost 5 bases, the J end lost 5 bases, and 6 bases lay between the germline ends. The chain's CDR3 is CASSGGYGYTF. The CDR3 DNA sequence: TGTGCCAGCAGCGGGGGTTATGGCTACACCTTC.

The sample holds a few counts of this clone. V usage is TRBV6-1 and J usage is TRBJ1-1; D gene unclear. The CDR3 extends over 13 amino acids. The V gene's germline CDR1 is MNHNS and CDR2 SASEGT. V lost 4 bases to trimming and J lost 8 bases, with 14 bases between them. In nucleotides, the CDR3 is TGTGCCAGCAGTGCCAGGATGGCCTACGAAGCTTTCTTT. It codes for CASSARMAYEAFF.

A note on this clone: A junction boundary mismatches the germline segment, possibly from a read error. The chain combines TRBV7-7 with TRBJ2-1; D is ambiguous. The CDR3 is 14 residues long. Germline V gene data show CDR1 as SSHAT and CDR2 as FNYEAQ (reference sequence). CDR3 in DNA: TGTGCTAGCAGCCCGAGCTCGGTCTACAATGAGCAGTTCTTC. Protein: CASSPSSVYNEQFF.

The chain recombines TRBV14 with TRBJ2-5, with 10 bases aligning to TRBD2. With 6 bases clipped from V and 0 bases from J, the junction kept 4 bases outside the gene matches. CDR1 is SGHDN and CDR2 is FVKESK in the germline V gene. This CDR3 contains 15 residues. The DNA of the CDR3 is TGTGCCAGCAGTCTTGGACTAGCGGACCAAGAGACCCAGTACTTC. Translating it yields CASSLGLADQETQYF.

CDR3 residues: CASSLGARKTQYF. In DNA, the CDR3 is TGTGCCAGCAGCTTAGGGGCTAGGAAAACGCAGTATTTT. The J gene is TRBJ2-3, the V gene TRBV7-8; D gene ambiguous. Germline values: CDR1 SGHVS, CDR2 FQNEAQ. Trimming shortened V by 1 base and J by 9 bases, and 11 bases separated the two germline ends. The CDR3 length is 13 residues.

This clone was found a few times. The rearrangement joins TRBV28 to TRBJ2-5, with no clear D. Trimming pared 3 bases from V and 2 bases from J, leaving 13 bases between. This CDR3 has 15 residues. The germline gives CDR1 MDHEN, CDR2 SYDVKM. CDR3 sequence reads: CASSFGNSYQETQYF. CDR3 nucleotides: TGTGCCAGCAGTTTTGGAAACAGCTATCAAGAGACCCAGTACTTC.

This clone has only a few counts. The V gene is TRBV5-4, the J gene TRBJ2-3; no definite D call. This CDR3 spans 15 amino acids. Germline V gene lookup returns CDR1 SGHNT and CDR2 YYREEE (reference sequence). With 4 bases removed from V and 2 bases from J, the gap between germline ends came to 14 bases. CDR3: CASSQEGRYTDTQYF. CDR3 DNA: TGTGCCAGCAGCCAAGAAGGGCGATACACAGATACGCAGTATTTT.

The chain recombines TRBV6-5 with TRBJ1-4; TRBD1 is a possible D gene (5 bases). The germline V and J ends were trimmed by 4 bases and 4 bases, with 16 bases remaining between them. The CDR3 extends over 16 amino acids. Germline CDR1 and CDR2: MNHEY and SVGAGI. CDR3 coding DNA: TGTGCCAGCAGTTTTTCTCCCCCGGGACGTAATGAAAAACTGTTTTTT. Translation: CASSFSPPGRNEKLFF.

This clone was recorded at least ten times. The same CDR3 also results from other DNA sequences found in this sample. The chain has TRBV10-3 and TRBJ2-7, with D unclear. V lost 4 bases and J lost 5, with 6 bases in between. Germline CDR1 reads ENHRY; CDR2 reads SYGVKD. This CDR3 spans 11 amino acids. The CDR3 region is CAISVRDEQYF. For the CDR3, the DNA is TGTGCCATCAGTGTCCGGGACGAGCAGTACTTC.

The V and J genes are TRBV6-5 and TRBJ2-7; 7 bases line up with TRBD2. The V gene end was trimmed by 5 bases and the J gene end by 6 bases; junction bases not matched to a gene: 13. Germline CDR1 reads MNHEY; CDR2 reads SVGAGI. CDR3 length: 15 residues. The CDR3 reads CASSGRREGYSEQYF. CDR3 sequence (DNA): TGTGCCAGCAGTGGTAGAAGGGAGGGGTACAGCGAGCAGTACTTC.